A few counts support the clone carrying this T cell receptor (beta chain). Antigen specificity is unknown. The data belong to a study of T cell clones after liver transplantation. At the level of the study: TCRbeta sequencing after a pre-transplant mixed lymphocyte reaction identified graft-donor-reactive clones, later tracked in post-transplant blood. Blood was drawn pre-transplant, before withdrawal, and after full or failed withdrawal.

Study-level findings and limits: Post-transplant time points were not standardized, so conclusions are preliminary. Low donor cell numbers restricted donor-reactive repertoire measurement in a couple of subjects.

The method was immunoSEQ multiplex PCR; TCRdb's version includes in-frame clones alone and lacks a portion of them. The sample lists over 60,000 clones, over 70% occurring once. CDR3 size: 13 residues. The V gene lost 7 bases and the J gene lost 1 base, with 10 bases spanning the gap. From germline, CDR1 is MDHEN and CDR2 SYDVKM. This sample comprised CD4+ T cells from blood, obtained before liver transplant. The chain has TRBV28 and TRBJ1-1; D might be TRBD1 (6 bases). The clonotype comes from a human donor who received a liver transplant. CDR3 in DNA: TGTGCCAGCAAACAGACAGGGAACACTGAAGCTTTCTTT. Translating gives CASKQTGNTEAFF.